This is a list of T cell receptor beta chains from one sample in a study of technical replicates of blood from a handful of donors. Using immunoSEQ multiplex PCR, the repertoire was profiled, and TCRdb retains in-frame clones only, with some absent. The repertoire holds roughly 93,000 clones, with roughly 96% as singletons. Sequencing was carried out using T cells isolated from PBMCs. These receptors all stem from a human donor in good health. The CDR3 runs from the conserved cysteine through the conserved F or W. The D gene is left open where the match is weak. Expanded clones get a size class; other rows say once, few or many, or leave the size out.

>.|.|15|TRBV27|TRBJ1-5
CASSFFAGSNQPQHF
TGTGCCAGCAGTTTTTTCGCGGGGTCCAATCAGCCCCAGCATTTT
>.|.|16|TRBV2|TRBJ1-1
CASSLYQGTSGTEAFF
TGTGCCAGCAGTCTCTATCAGGGGACCTCGGGCACTGAAGCTTTCTTT
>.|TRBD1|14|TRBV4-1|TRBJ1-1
CASRGQGMNTEAFF
TGCGCCAGCAGAGGACAGGGAATGAACACTGAAGCTTTCTTT
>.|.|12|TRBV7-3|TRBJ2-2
CASAATTGELFF
TGTGCCAGCGCGGCTACTACCGGGGAGCTGTTTTTT
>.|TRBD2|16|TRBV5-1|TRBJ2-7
CASSLVPSGVDYEQYF
TGCGCCAGCAGCTTGGTTCCTAGCGGGGTCGACTACGAGCAGTACTTC
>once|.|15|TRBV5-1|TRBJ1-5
CASSLGQQSNQPQHF
TGCGCCAGCAGCTTAGGCCAACAGAGTAATCAGCCCCAGCATTTT
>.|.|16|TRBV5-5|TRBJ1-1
CASSLGQGLMNTEAFF
TGTGCCAGCAGCTTGGGGCAGGGGTTGATGAACACTGAAGCTTTCTTT
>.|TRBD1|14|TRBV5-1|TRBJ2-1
CASSGQGAPSEQFF
TGCGCCAGCAGCGGACAGGGGGCGCCGAGCGAGCAGTTCTTC
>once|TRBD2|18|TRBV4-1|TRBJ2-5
CASSRILAGGAHQETQYF
TGCGCCAGCAGCCGGATTTTGGCGGGAGGGGCCCACCAAGAGACCCAGTACTTC
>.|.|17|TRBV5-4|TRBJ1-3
CASSSRQEDPSGNTIYF
TGTGCCAGCAGCTCACGACAGGAAGACCCCTCTGGAAACACCATATATTTT
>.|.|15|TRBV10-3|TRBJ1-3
CAISESGGSGNTIYF
TGTGCCATCAGTGAGTCGGGGGGGTCTGGAAACACCATATATTTT
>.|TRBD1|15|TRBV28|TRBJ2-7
CASRLPGTGAYEQYF
TGTGCCAGCAGGTTGCCCGGGACAGGAGCTTACGAGCAGTACTTC
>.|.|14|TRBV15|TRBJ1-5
CATRGGLGNQPQHF
TGTGCCACCAGGGGGGGGCTGGGCAATCAGCCCCAGCATTTT
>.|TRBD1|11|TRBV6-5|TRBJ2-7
CASKYRGEQYF
TGTGCCAGCAAATACAGGGGGGAGCAGTACTTC
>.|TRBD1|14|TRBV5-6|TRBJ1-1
CASSYRGGSPEAFF
TGTGCCAGCAGTTACAGGGGAGGCTCCCCTGAAGCTTTCTTT
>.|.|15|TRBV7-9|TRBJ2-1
CASRQGAGFYNEQFF
TGTGCCAGCAGGCAAGGGGCAGGGTTCTACAATGAGCAGTTCTTC
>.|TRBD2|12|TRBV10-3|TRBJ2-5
CATGLDQETQYF
TGTGCCACAGGACTAGACCAAGAGACCCAGTACTTC
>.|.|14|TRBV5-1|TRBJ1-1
CASSLDGDNTEAFF
TGCGCCAGCAGCTTGGACGGGGATAACACTGAAGCTTTCTTT
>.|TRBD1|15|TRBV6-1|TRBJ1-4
CASSEFTGGGEKLFF
TGTGCCAGCAGTGAGTTTACAGGGGGCGGTGAAAAACTGTTTTTT
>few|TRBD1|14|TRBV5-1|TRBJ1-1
CASRPGTGGFEAFF
TGCGCCAGCAGGCCCGGGACAGGGGGCTTTGAAGCTTTCTTT
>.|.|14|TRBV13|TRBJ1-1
CASSLGGLNTEAFF
TGTGCCAGCAGCTTAGGGGGCCTGAACACTGAAGCTTTCTTT
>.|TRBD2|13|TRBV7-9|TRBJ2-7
CASSRGGVGEQYF
TGTGCCAGCAGCCGGGGGGGGGTCGGCGAGCAGTACTTC
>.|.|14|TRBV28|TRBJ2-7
CASSLSAGSHEQYF
TGTGCCAGCAGTTTAAGTGCAGGGTCCCACGAGCAGTACTTC
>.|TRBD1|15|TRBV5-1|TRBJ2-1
CASSLDGTGYNEQFF
TGCGCCAGCAGCTTGGATGGGACAGGGTACAATGAGCAGTTCTTC
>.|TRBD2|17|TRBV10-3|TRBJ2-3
CAIRNDGTSGKRDTQYF
TGTGCCATCAGAAACGACGGGACTAGCGGGAAGAGAGATACGCAGTATTTT
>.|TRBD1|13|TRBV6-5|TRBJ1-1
CASSVTGVAEAFF
TGTGCCAGCAGTGTGACAGGGGTCGCTGAAGCTTTCTTT
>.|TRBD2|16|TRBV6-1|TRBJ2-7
CASSEGTSGVSYEQYF
TGTGCCAGCAGTGAAGGAACTAGCGGAGTCAGCTACGAGCAGTACTTC
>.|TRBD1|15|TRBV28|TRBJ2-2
CASSQGDREAGELFF
TGTGCCAGCAGCCAGGGCGACAGGGAAGCCGGGGAGCTGTTTTTT